The clone carrying this T cell receptor beta chain was detected a few times. The antigen is unknown. This specimen belongs to a study of beta chain features in type 1 diabetes. Markers CD45RO/CCR7/CD25/CD127/CD95/CD27 served to sort CD4+ naive, central memory, regulatory and stem cell-like memory cells. This CDR3 has 10 amino acids. V was cut by 7 bases and J by 6 bases, with 9 bases left in between. Germline lookup yields CDR1 DFQATT and CDR2 SNEGSKA (reference sequence). The sequenced template was cDNA made from the entire isolated RNA. Sequencing used immunoSEQ multiplex PCR; TCRdb keeps in-frame clones, though not all of them. The sample shows under 150,000 clones, around 10% of them seen only once. Study-level points and caveats: Researchers report that Type 1 diabetes patients had moderately but significantly shorter TCRB CDR3s across all four CD4+ subsets.

The sequenced sample was central memory CD4+ T cells from blood. V usage is TRBV20-1 and J usage is TRBJ1-2; D ambiguous. The sequence came from a man aged 25 to 40 with type 1 diabetes. CDR3 DNA sequence: TGCAGTGGAAGGAGTGATGGCTACACCTTC. It codes for CSGRSDGYTF.